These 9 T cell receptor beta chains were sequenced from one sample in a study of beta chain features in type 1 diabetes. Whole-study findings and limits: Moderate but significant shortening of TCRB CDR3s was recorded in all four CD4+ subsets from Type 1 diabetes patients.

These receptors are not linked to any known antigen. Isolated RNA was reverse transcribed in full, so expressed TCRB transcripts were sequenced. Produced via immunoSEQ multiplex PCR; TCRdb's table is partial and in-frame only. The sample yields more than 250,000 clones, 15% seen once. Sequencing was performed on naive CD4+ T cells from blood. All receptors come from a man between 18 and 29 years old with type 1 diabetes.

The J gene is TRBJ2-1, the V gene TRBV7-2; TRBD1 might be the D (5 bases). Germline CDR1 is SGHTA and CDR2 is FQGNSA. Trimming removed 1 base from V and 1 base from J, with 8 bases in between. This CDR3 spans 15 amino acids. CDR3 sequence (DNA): TGTGCCAGCAGCTTAGAGGGGCCTTCCTACAATGAGCAGTTCTTC. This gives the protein CASSLEGPSYNEQFF.

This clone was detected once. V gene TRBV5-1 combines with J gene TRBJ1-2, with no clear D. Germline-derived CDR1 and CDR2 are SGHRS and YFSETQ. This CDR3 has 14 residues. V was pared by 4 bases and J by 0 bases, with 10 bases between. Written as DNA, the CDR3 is TGCGCCAGCAGCCCTGACACAGCTAACTATGGCTACACCTTC. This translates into CASSPDTANYGYTF.

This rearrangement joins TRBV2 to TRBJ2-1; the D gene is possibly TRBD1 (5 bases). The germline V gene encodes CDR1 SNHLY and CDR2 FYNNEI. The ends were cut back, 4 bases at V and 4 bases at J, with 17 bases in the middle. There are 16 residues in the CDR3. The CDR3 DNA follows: TGTGCCAGCAGTGTATACAGGCTTAGGGGTTACAATGAGCAGTTCTTC. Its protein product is CASSVYRLRGYNEQFF.

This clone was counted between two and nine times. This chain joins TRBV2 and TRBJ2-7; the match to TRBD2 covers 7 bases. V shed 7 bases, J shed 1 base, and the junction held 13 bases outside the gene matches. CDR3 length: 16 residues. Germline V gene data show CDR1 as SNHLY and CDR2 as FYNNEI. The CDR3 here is CASILGSGGGSYEQYF. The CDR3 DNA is TGTGCCAGCATCCTCGGGTCTGGCGGGGGATCCTACGAGCAGTACTTC.

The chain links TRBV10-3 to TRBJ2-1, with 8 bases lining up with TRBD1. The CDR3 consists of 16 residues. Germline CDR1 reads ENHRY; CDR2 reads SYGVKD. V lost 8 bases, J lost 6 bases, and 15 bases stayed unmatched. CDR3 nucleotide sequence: TGTGCCATCGGGACAGGTTGGCTCGCACGTGGCAATGAGCAGTTCTTC. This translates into CAIGTGWLARGNEQFF.

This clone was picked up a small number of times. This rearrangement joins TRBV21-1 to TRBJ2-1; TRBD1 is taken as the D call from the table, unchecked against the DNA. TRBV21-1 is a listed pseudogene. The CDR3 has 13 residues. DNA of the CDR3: TGTGCCAGCACCCCATTACCCAGAAGTGGGCAGTTCTTC. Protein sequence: CASTPLPRSGQFF.

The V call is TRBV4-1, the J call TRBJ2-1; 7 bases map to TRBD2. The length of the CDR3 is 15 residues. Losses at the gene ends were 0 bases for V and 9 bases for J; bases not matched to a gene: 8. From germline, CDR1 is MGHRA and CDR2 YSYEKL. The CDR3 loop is CASSQDPGGSGEQFF. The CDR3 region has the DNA TGCGCCAGCAGCCAAGACCCCGGCGGGAGTGGTGAGCAGTTCTTC.

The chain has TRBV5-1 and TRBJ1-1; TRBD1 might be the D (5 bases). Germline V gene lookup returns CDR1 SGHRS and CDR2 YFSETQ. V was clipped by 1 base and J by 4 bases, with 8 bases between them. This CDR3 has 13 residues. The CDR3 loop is CASSLTGRTEAFF. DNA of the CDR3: TGCGCCAGCAGCTTGACAGGTCGCACTGAAGCTTTCTTT. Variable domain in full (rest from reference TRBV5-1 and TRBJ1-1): KAGVTQTPRYLIKTRGQQVTLSCSPISGHRSVSWYQQTPGQGLQFLFEYFSETQRNKGNFPGRFSGRQFSNSRSEMNVSTLELGDSALYLCASSLTGRTEAFFGQGTRLTVV.

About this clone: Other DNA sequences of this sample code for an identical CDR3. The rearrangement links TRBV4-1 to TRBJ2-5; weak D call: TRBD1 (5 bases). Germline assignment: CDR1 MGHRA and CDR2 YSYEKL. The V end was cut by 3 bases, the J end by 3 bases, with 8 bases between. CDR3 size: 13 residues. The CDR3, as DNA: TGCGCCAGCAGCCACGGACAAAAAGAGACCCAGTACTTC. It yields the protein CASSHGQKETQYF.